This TCR beta chain originates from a study of blood T cell repertoires in COVID-19. On the study more broadly: Samples representing acute and convalescent COVID-19 were sourced from the United States, Italy and Spain. The cDNA or gDNA used as material had been derived from T cells, B-cell-depleted T cells, or PBMCs.

Original processing notes: Cell counts per sample came from amplifying reference gene primers. The assay was immunoSEQ multiplex PCR, and TCRdb's table has in-frame clones only and misses some. For V, J and clone size, that table is used; D and trimming come from the DNA. The sample consists of 250,000 to 300,000 clones, approximately 86% of them appearing once. The receptor was derived from a man younger than 40 with active or convalescent COVID-19. Sequencing was done on a sample of peripheral blood.

CDR3 sequence: CASAILGGTDTQYF. The CDR3 coding sequence is TGTGCCAGCGCCATCCTCGGGGGCACAGATACGCAGTATTTT. The chain has TRBV27 and TRBJ2-3, with a possible D match to TRBD2 (5 bases). Germline lookup yields CDR1 MNHEY and CDR2 SMNVEV (reference sequence). Trimming removed 8 bases at V and 1 base at J, with 13 bases between. The CDR3 is 14 amino acids.